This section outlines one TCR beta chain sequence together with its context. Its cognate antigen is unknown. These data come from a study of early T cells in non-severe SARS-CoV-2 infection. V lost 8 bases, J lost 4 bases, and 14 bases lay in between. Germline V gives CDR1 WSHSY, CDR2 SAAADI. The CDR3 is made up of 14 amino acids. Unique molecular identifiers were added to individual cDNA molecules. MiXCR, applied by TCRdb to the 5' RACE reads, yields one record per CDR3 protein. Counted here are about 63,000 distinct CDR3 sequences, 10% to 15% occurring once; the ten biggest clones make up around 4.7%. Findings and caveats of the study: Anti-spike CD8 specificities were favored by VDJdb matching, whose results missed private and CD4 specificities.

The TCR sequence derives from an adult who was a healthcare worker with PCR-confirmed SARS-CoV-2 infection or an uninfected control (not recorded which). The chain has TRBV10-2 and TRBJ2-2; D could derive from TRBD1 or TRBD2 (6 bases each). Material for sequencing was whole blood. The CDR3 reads CASGWGAITGELFF. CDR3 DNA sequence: TGCGCCAGCGGATGGGGGGCAATCACCGGGGAGCTGTTTTTT.